This T cell receptor (beta chain) was obtained from a study of response to subunit inactivated influenza vaccine. Notes on the study in general: Authors suggested few new T cells are recruited by each seasonal influenza vaccination.

CDR3 length: 13 amino acids. In germline, CDR1 is MGHRA, CDR2 YSYEKL. V was clipped by 0 bases and J by 13 bases, with 13 bases between them. On this clonotype: Its specificity is unknown.

TCRdb fed the RT-PCR reads into MiXCR, producing one record per CDR3 protein. The sample yields roughly 790,000 distinct CDR3 sequences, 21% seen once. Sequences were derived from PBMCs from blood, sampled roughly 5 days after vaccination. The clonotype originates from a man aged 50 or older who received an inactivated influenza vaccine. This chain connects TRBV4-1 to TRBJ2-1; D is unclear. CDR3 sequence (DNA): TGCGCCAGCAGCCAAGAAAACAGTGCCCTCCAGTTCTTC. Amino acids: CASSQENSALQFF.